These T cell receptor beta chains were read from a single sample in a study of T cells in Graves' hyperthyroidism and ophthalmopathy. TCRdb used MiXCR to reprocess the multiplex PCR reads, holding one entry per CDR3 protein. The table records around 400,000 distinct CDR3 sequences, around 25% of them present only once. What was sequenced was blood. Receptors were obtained from a man aged 45-60 years with Graves' hyperthyroidism. Both conserved end residues are part of each CDR3. Each record gives: CDR3 length, V gene, D gene, J gene, clone size, CDR3 protein, CDR3 DNA. A D gene is named only where the DNA matches it firmly. Rows may omit the clone size; those that give it use once, few, many or a size class.

19	TRBV7-8	TRBD2	TRBJ2-2	NA	CASSRGLELAGRKTGELFF	TGTGCCAGCAGCCGAGGACTCGAACTAGCGGGACGAAAAACCGGGGAGCTGTTTTTT
14	TRBV12-5	NA	TRBJ1-3	NA	CASRRDDSGNTIYF	TGTGCTAGTCGCCGGGACGACAGTGGAAACACCATATATTTT
15	TRBV6-2/TRBV6-3	TRBD1	TRBJ1-1	NA	CASSASGTGLPEAFF	TGTGCCAGCAGTGCGTCCGGGACAGGGCTCCCTGAAGCTTTCTTT
14	TRBV5-8	NA	TRBJ2-1	NA	CASSLEGINNEQFF	TGTGCCAGCAGCTTGGAAGGGATCAACAATGAGCAGTTCTTC
15	TRBV19	NA	TRBJ2-2	NA	CASSIWGTLTGELFF	TGTGCCAGTAGTATTTGGGGGACACTCACCGGGGAGCTGTTTTTT
12	TRBV29-1	NA	TRBJ1-1	many	CSVRTENTEAFF	TGCAGCGTTCGGACGGAGAACACTGAAGCTTTCTTT
10	TRBV29-1	TRBD1	TRBJ1-1	many	CSEGTGEAFF	TGCAGCGAGGGGACAGGTGAAGCTTTCTTT
13	TRBV6-8	TRBD1	TRBJ2-5	NA	CASRYRGLETQYF	TGTGCCAGCAGATACAGGGGGCTGGAGACCCAGTACTTC
15	TRBV4-1	NA	TRBJ2-3	NA	CASSPLAERTDTQYF	TGCGCCAGCAGCCCTCTAGCAGAACGCACAGATACGCAGTATTTT
15	TRBV5-1	TRBD2	TRBJ2-1	NA	CASSYLAGVNGEQFF	TGCGCCAGCAGCTATCTAGCGGGAGTAAACGGTGAGCAGTTCTTC
11	TRBV11-2	NA	TRBJ2-1	NA	CASSLLYEQFF	TGTGCCAGCAGCTTACTTTACGAGCAGTTCTTC
15	TRBV18	NA	TRBJ2-7	few	CASSPGTGSQYEQYF	TGTGCCAGCTCACCAGGTACAGGGTCCCAATACGAGCAGTACTTC
14	TRBV7-2	NA	TRBJ2-7	many	CASSLGTSAYEQYF	TGTGCCAGCAGCTTGGGCACCTCTGCGTACGAGCAGTACTTC
17	TRBV3-1	NA	TRBJ2-5	NA	CASSRGGFAAKQETQYF	TGTGCCAGCAGCCGTGGTGGATTTGCTGCGAAACAAGAGACCCAGTACTTC
16	TRBV27	NA	TRBJ2-3	many	CASSSIDSIGTDTQYF	TGTGCCAGCAGTTCCATCGACAGTATCGGAACAGATACGCAGTATTTT
13	TRBV29-1	NA	TRBJ2-7	few	CSVEDRGAYEQYF	TGCAGCGTTGAAGATAGGGGCGCCTACGAGCAGTACTTC
15	TRBV28	TRBD2	TRBJ2-2	NA	CASMGLAGNTGELFF	TGTGCCAGCATGGGACTAGCGGGGAACACCGGGGAGCTGTTTTTT
18	TRBV10-2	TRBD1	TRBJ1-5	NA	CASSEEPRRTGHNQPQHF	TGCGCCAGCAGTGAGGAGCCTAGGAGGACAGGGCACAATCAGCCCCAGCATTTT
15	TRBV3-1	TRBD2	TRBJ2-5	many	CASSPEPAGGETQYF	TGTGCCAGCAGCCCCGAACCAGCGGGAGGGGAGACCCAGTACTTC
15	TRBV27	TRBD2	TRBJ2-1	NA	CASSFGSSGRYEQFF	TGTGCCAGCAGTTTCGGTTCTAGCGGGAGGTATGAGCAGTTCTTC
15	TRBV28	TRBD2	TRBJ2-7	few	CASNPPQAGLGEQYF	TGTGCCAGCAATCCTCCCCAAGCGGGATTGGGTGAGCAGTACTTC
15	TRBV6-5	NA	TRBJ2-6	few	CASSSGEAGANVLTF	TGTGCCAGCAGTTCAGGGGAAGCTGGGGCCAACGTCCTGACTTTC
13	TRBV12-3/TRBV12-4	NA	TRBJ1-2	NA	CASSLAATDGYTF	TGTGCCAGCAGTTTGGCTGCAACGGATGGCTACACCTTC
16	TRBV7-2	NA	TRBJ2-5	NA	CASSLAGRAAIETQYF	TGTGCCAGCAGCTTAGCAGGCAGGGCAGCCATAGAGACCCAGTACTTC
16	TRBV7-3	NA	TRBJ2-1	NA	CASSSLSGLPFPWQFF	TGTGCCAGCAGCTCCTTGTCGGGACTCCCCTTTCCCTGGCAGTTCTTC
15	TRBV29-1	NA	TRBJ1-2	NA	CSVEDWDGGTYGYTF	TGCAGCGTTGAAGATTGGGACGGAGGGACATATGGCTACACCTTC
21	TRBV18	TRBD1	TRBJ2-5	NA	CASSPLGPQSKSRDSQETQYF	TGTGCCAGCTCACCCCTCGGTCCCCAAAGTAAAAGCCGGGACAGCCAAGAGACCCAGTACTTC
15	TRBV5-6	NA	TRBJ2-1	NA	CASSDRPSVRNEQFF	TGTGCCAGCAGCGACAGGCCCTCTGTACGGAATGAGCAGTTCTTC
13	TRBV20-1	NA	TRBJ2-3	NA	CSASFAATDTQYF	TGCAGTGCTAGCTTTGCGGCGACAGATACGCAGTATTTT
17	TRBV4-1	NA	TRBJ1-2	few	CASSTDQSWGLGYGYTF	TGCGCCAGCAGCACGGACCAGTCCTGGGGCCTTGGCTATGGCTACACCTTC